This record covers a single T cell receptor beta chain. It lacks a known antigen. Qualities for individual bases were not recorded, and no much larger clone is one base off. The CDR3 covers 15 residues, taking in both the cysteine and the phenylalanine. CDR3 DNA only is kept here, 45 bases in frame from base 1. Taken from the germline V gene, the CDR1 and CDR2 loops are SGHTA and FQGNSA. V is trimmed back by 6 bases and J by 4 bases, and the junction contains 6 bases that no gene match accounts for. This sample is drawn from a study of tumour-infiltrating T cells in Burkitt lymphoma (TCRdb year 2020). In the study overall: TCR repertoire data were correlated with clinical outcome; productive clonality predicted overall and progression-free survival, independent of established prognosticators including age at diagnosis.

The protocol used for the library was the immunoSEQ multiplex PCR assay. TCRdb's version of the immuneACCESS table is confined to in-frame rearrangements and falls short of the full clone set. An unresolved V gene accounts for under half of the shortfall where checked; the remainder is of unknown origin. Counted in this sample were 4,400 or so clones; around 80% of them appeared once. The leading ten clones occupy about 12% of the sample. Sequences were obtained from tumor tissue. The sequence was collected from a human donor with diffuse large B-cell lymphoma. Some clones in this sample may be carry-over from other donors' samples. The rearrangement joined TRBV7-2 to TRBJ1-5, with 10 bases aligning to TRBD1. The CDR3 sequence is CASSFDRGPNQPQHF. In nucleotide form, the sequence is TGTGCCAGCAGTTTCGACAGGGGGCCAAATCAGCCCCAGCATTTT. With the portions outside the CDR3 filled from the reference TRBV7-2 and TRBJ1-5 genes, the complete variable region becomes GAGVSQSPSNKVTEKGKDVELRCDPISGHTALYWYRQSLGQGLEFLIYFQGNSAPDKSGLPSDRFSAERTGGSVSTLTIQRTQQEDSAVYLCASSFDRGPNQPQHFGDGTRLSIL.